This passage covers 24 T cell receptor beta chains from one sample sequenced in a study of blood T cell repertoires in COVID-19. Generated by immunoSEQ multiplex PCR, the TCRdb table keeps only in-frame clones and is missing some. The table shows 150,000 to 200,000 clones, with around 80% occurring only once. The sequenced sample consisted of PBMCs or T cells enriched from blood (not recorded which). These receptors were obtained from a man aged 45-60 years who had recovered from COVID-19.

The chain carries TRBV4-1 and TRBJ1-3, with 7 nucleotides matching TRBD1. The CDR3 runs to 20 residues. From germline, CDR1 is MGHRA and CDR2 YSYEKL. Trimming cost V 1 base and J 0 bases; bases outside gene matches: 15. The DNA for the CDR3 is TGCGCCAGCAGCCAAGGCCGTGGGGGGACAGTGCCTTCCTCTGGAAACACCATATATTTT. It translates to CASSQGRGGTVPSSGNTIYF.

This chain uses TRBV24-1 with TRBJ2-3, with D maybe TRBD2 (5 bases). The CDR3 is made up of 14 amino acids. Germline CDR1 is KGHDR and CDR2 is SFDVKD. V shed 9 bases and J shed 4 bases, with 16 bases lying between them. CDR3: CATSPRGFSDTQYF. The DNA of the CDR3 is TGTGCCACCTCCCCCCGCGGGTTTTCAGATACGCAGTATTTT.

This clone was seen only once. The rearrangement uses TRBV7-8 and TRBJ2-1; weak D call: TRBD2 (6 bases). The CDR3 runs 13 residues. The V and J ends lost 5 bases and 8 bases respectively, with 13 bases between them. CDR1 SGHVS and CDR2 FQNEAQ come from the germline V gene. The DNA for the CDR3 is TGTGCCAGCAGCACCCGATGGGGGGATGAGCAGTTCTTC. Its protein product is CASSTRWGDEQFF.

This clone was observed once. The CDR3 DNA sequence: TGTGCCAGCAGGCCCCCGGCGGCCAATGAGCAGTTCTTC. It translates to CASRPPAANEQFF. This chain joins TRBV6-5 and TRBJ2-1; D not certain. The CDR3 contains 13 residues. Germline V gene data show CDR1 as MNHEY and CDR2 as SVGAGI. Trimming left V 6 bases short and J 6 bases short, with 12 bases between.

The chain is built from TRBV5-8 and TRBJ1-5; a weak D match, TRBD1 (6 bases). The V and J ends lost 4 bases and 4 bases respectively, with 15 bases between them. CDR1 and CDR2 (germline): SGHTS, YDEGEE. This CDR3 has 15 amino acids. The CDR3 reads CASSPSRQGNQPQHF. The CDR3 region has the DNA TGTGCCAGCAGCCCCAGCCGGCAGGGGAATCAGCCCCAGCATTTT.

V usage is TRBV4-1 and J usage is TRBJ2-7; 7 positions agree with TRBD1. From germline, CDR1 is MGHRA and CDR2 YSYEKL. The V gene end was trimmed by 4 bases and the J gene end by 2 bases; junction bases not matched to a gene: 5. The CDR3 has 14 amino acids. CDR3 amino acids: CASSPRDRTYEQYF. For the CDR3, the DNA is TGCGCCAGCAGCCCAAGGGACAGAACCTACGAGCAGTACTTC.

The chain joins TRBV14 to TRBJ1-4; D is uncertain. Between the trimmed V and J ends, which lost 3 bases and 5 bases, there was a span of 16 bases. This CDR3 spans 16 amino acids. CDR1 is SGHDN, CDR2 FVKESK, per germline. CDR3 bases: TGTGCCAGCAGCCAGAGCGGAGATCCCCCAAATGAAAAACTGTTTTTT. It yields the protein CASSQSGDPPNEKLFF.

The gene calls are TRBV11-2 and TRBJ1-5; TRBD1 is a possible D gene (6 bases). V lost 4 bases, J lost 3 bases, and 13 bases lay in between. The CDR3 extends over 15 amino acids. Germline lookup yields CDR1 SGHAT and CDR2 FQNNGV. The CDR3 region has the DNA TGTGCCAGCAGCTCCGCCGGGGGGCCCAATCAGCCCCAGCATTTT. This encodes CASSSAGGPNQPQHF.

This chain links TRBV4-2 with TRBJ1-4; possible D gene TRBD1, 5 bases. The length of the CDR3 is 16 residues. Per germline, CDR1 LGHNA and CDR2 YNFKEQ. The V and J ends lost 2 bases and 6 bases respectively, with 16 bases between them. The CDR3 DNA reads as TGTGCCAGCAGCCAAATGGGATTGACGGGGGATGAAAAACTGTTTTTT. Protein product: CASSQMGLTGDEKLFF.

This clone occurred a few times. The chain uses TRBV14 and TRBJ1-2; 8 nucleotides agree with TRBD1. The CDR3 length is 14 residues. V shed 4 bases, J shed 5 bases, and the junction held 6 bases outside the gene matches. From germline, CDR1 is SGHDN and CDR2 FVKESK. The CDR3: CASSRTGGSYGYTF. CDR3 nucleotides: TGTGCCAGCAGCCGCACAGGGGGATCTTATGGCTACACCTTC. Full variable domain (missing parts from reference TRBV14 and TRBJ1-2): EAGVTQFPSHSVIEKGQTVTLRCDPISGHDNLYWYRRVMGKEIKFLLHFVKESKQDESGMPNNRFLAERTGGTYSTLKVQPAELEDSGVYFCASSRTGGSYGYTFGSGTRLTVV.

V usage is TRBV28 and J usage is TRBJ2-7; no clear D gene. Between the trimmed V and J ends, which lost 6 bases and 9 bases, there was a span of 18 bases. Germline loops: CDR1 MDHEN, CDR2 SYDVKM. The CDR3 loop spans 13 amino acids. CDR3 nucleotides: TGTGCCAGCAGAGGCGGCCAACTACGAGTGCAGTACTTC. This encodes CASRGGQLRVQYF.

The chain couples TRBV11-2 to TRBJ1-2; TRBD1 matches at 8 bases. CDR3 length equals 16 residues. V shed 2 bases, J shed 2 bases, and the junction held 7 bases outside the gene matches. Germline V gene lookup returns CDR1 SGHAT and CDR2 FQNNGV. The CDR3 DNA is TGTGCCAGCAGCTTAATCGCTCAGGGGGCAAACTATGGCTACACCTTC. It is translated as CASSLIAQGANYGYTF.

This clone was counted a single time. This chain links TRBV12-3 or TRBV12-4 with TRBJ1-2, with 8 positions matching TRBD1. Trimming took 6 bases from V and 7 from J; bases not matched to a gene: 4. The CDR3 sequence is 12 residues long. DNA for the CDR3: TGTGCCAGCAGACAGGACAGGGCTGGCTACACCTTC. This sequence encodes CASRQDRAGYTF.

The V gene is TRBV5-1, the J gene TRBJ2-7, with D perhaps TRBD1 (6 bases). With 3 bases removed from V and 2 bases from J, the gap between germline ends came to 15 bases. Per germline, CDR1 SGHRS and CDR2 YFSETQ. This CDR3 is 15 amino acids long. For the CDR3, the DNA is TGCGCCAGCAGCTCGACAGGACCCGGACCCTACGAGCAGTACTTC. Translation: CASSSTGPGPYEQYF.

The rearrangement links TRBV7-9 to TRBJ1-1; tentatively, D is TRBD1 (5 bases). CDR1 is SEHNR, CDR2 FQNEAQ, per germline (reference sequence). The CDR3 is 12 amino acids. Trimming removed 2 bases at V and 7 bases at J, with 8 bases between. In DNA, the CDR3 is TGTGCCAGCAGCTTACCAGACAGTGAAGCTTTCTTT. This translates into CASSLPDSEAFF.

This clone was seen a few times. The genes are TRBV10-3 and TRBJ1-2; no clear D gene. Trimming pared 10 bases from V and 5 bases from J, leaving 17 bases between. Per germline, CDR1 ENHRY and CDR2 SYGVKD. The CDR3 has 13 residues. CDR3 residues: CATWEGRKYGYTF. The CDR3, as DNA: TGTGCCACCTGGGAAGGGAGAAAGTATGGCTACACCTTC.

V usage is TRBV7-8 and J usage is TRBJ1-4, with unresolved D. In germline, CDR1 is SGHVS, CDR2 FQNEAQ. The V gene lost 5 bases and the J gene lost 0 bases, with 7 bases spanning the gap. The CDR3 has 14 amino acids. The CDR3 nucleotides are TGTGCCAGCAGCATCGGAGCAACTAATGAAAAACTGTTTTTT. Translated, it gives CASSIGATNEKLFF.

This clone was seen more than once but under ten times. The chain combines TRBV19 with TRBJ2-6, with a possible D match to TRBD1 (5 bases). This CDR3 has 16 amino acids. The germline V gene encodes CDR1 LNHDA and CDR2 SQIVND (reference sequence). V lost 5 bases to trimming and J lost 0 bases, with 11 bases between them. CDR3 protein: CASSPRQSSGANVLTF. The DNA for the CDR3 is TGTGCCAGTAGTCCCCGACAGAGCTCTGGGGCCAACGTCCTGACTTTC.

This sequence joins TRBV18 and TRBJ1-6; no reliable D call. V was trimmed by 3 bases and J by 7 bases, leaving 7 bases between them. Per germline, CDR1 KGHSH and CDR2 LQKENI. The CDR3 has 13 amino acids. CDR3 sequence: CASSPAGNSPLHF. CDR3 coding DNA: TGTGCCAGCTCACCTGCGGGAAATTCACCCCTCCACTTT.

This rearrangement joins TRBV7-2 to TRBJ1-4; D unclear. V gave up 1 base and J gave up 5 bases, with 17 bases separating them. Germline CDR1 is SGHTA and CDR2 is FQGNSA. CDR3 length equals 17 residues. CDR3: CASSLGVRSTGNEKLFF. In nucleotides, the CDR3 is TGTGCCAGCAGCTTAGGCGTACGTAGTACCGGGAATGAAAAACTGTTTTTT.

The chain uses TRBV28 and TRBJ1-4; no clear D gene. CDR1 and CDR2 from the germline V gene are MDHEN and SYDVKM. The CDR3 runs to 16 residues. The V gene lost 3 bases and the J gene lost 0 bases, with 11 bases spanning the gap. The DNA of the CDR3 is TGTGCCAGCAGTTTCCTTGGCTCTGCAACTAATGAAAAACTGTTTTTT. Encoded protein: CASSFLGSATNEKLFF.

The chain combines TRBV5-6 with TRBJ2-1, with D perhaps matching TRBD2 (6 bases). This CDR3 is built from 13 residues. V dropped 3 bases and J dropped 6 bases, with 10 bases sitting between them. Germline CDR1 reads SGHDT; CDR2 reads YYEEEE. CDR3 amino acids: CASSSGEPNEQFF. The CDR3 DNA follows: TGTGCCAGCAGCTCGGGGGAGCCCAATGAGCAGTTCTTC.

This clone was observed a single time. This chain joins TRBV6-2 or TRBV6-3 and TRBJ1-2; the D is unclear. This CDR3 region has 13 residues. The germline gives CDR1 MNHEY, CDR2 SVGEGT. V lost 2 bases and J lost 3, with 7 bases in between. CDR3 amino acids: CASSYRQYYGYTF. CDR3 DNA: TGTGCCAGCAGTTACCGACAATACTATGGCTACACCTTC.

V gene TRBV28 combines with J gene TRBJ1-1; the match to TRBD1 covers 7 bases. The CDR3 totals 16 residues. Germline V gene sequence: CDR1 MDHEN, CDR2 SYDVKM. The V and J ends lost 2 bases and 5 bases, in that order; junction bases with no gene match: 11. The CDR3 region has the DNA TGTGCCAGCAGTTTAAGGCAGGGGGTCAGTAGTACTGAAGCTTTCTTT. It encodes CASSLRQGVSSTEAFF.